The 27 T cell receptor beta chains below all came from one sample that was sequenced in a study of CD8 T cells in Susac syndrome. Reverse transcription of roughly 0.5 to 1 ug RNA used random hexamers. TCRdb re-called the immunoSEQ multiplex PCR reads through MiXCR, storing one row per CDR3 protein. Here the sample spans tens of thousands of distinct CDR3 sequences, 93% being singletons. The sequenced sample was CD8+ T cells from PBMCs. The receptor set was obtained from a human donor in good health.

The genes are TRBV4-1 and TRBJ2-7; D remains ambiguous. The CDR3 sequence is 15 residues long. V lost 0 bases to trimming and J lost 2 bases, with 11 bases between them. Germline values: CDR1 MGHRA, CDR2 YSYEKL. CDR3 DNA: TGCGCCAGCAGCCAAGATTCCCTTGCTACCTACGAGCAGTACTTC. It encodes CASSQDSLATYEQYF.

The chain combines TRBV28 with TRBJ2-3; 9 bases align to TRBD2. The CDR3 has 15 residues. Trimming at V came to 1 base and at J to 5 bases, leaving 4 bases not matched to a gene. In germline, CDR1 is MDHEN, CDR2 SYDVKM. The CDR3 is CASSLYSGSLDTQYF. As DNA, the CDR3 is TGTGCCAGCAGTTTATATAGCGGGAGTCTAGATACGCAGTATTTT.

CDR3 in amino acids: CASSSLLAGTDTQYF. CDR3 DNA: TGTGCCAGCAGCTCCCTGCTAGCGGGCACAGATACGCAGTATTTT. The rearrangement uses TRBV7-9 and TRBJ2-3; 7 bases line up with TRBD2. Germline-derived CDR1 and CDR2 are SEHNR and FQNEAQ (reference sequence). Losses at the gene ends were 4 bases for V and 1 base for J; bases not matched to a gene: 5. This CDR3 is built from 15 residues.

The rearrangement joins TRBV5-6 to TRBJ2-1; 9 bases align to TRBD2. The CDR3 spans 14 residues. Unmatched junction bases numbered 0, after V lost 0 bases and J lost 5 bases. Germline V gives CDR1 SGHDT, CDR2 YYEEEE. The CDR3 reads CASSLGLADNEQFF. CDR3 DNA sequence: TGTGCCAGCAGCTTGGGACTAGCGGACAATGAGCAGTTCTTC.

This clonotype was seen a few times. This chain connects TRBV7-9 to TRBJ2-7; D possibly corresponds to TRBD2 (5 bases). With 4 bases removed from V and 4 bases from J, the gap between germline ends came to 17 bases. The CDR3 contains 15 residues. Germline V gene lookup returns CDR1 SEHNR and CDR2 FQNEAQ (reference sequence). The CDR3: CASSSEGLGKYEQYF. CDR3 bases: TGTGCCAGCAGCTCTGAGGGTTTGGGTAAATACGAGCAGTACTTC.

The rearrangement links TRBV3-1 to TRBJ2-7; D not certain. The germline V gene has CDR1 LGHDT and CDR2 YNNKEL (reference sequence). V was clipped by 0 bases and J by 1 base, with 1 base between them. CDR3 length equals 12 residues. CDR3 bases: TGTGCCAGCAGCCAAGAGTCCTACGAGCAGTACTTC. Its protein is CASSQESYEQYF.

J is TRBJ2-3 and V is TRBV28; 13 nucleotides line up with TRBD2. The CDR3 totals 16 residues. Germline V gene sequence: CDR1 MDHEN, CDR2 SYDVKM. The V gene end was trimmed by 4 bases and the J gene end by 6 bases; junction bases not matched to a gene: 7. CDR3 DNA sequence: TGTGCCAGCAGTTGGACTAGCGGGAGAGGGTTCGATACGCAGTATTTT. It specifies CASSWTSGRGFDTQYF.

This clonotype was counted only a few times. This sequence joins TRBV28 and TRBJ2-1; TRBD1 is a possible D gene (6 bases). V was shortened by 4 bases and J by 4 bases, with 8 bases between the two germline ends. CDR3 length equals 13 residues. CDR1 MDHEN and CDR2 SYDVKM come from the germline V gene. The CDR3: CASSSTGYNEQFF. Written as DNA, the CDR3 is TGTGCCAGCAGTTCCACAGGGTACAATGAGCAGTTCTTC.

This clonotype turned up a few times. The J gene is TRBJ2-4, the V gene TRBV4-1, with no clear D. This CDR3 contains 15 residues. Trimming removed 4 bases at V and 4 bases at J, with 14 bases between. Germline V gives CDR1 MGHRA, CDR2 YSYEKL. The CDR3 sequence is CASSLSGSGKNIQYF. The CDR3 bases are TGCGCCAGCAGCCTGAGTGGATCCGGAAAAAACATTCAGTACTTC.

The chain joins TRBV7-9 to TRBJ2-5; 11 bases line up with TRBD2. Germline CDR1 reads SEHNR; CDR2 reads FQNEAQ (reference sequence). V dropped 8 bases and J dropped 1; count of bases not matched to a gene: 3. The CDR3 loop spans 14 amino acids. The CDR3 protein is CASGTSGLQETQYF. In DNA form, the CDR3 reads TGTGCCAGCGGGACTAGCGGACTCCAAGAGACCCAGTACTTC.

The rearrangement uses TRBV29-1 and TRBJ1-4; D uncertain. In germline, CDR1 is SQVTM, CDR2 ANQGSEA. V was pared by 4 bases and J by 6 bases, with 12 bases between. The CDR3 has 13 residues. The CDR3 DNA sequence: TGCAGCGTTGTCGGTAATGGGGATGAAAAACTGTTTTTT. It specifies CSVVGNGDEKLFF.

The chain uses TRBV13 and TRBJ2-7; the match to TRBD2 covers 16 bases. The ends lost 5 bases at V and 4 bases at J; junction bases unmatched: 8. Germline-derived CDR1 and CDR2 are PRHDT and FYEKMQ (reference sequence). The CDR3 contains 17 residues. The CDR3 DNA follows: TGTGCCAGCAGCCCAGCCGGGACTAGCGGGAGGGAGTACGAGCAGTACTTC. It yields the protein CASSPAGTSGREYEQYF.

The CDR3 is CSVRDSGIETQYF. CDR3 bases: TGCAGCGTCCGGGACAGTGGGATAGAGACCCAGTACTTC. The chain couples TRBV29-1 to TRBJ2-5; 7 bases fit TRBD1. Germline V gene lookup returns CDR1 SQVTM and CDR2 ANQGSEA. The CDR3 consists of 13 residues. Trimming took 6 bases from V and 4 from J; bases not matched to a gene: 8.

The rearrangement uses TRBV7-2 and TRBJ2-7; maybe TRBD2 (6 bases). The germline V and J ends were trimmed by 5 bases and 6 bases, with 17 bases remaining between them. The CDR3 is 14 amino acids. Germline CDR1 and CDR2: SGHTA and FQGNSA. This CDR3 is CASSPASSAGEQYF. For the CDR3, the DNA is TGTGCCAGCAGCCCCGCCTCCTCAGCGGGCGAGCAGTACTTC.

The count of this clonotype is one. Mismatch with germline at one junction end may stem from a read error. This chain uses TRBV19 with TRBJ1-1; 7 nucleotides agree with TRBD1. The germline CDR1 and CDR2 sequences are LNHDA and SQIVND (reference sequence). This CDR3 has 16 residues. CDR3 sequence reads: CASSTAWDSSNTEVFF. The CDR3 DNA reads TGTGCCAGTAGTACCGCCTGGGACAGCTCGAACACTGAAGTTTTCTTT.

A single count supports this clonotype. The rearrangement links TRBV18 to TRBJ2-7, with 7 positions matching TRBD1. Trimming removed 6 bases from V and 0 bases from J; junction bases left unmatched: 11. This CDR3 has 16 amino acids. CDR1 is KGHSH and CDR2 is LQKENI in the germline V gene. Here the CDR3 reads CASSPQDRTYSYEQYF. CDR3 sequence (DNA): TGTGCCAGCTCCCCTCAGGACAGGACATACTCCTACGAGCAGTACTTC. The full variable domain, completed using reference TRBV18 and TRBJ2-7, is NAGVMQNPRHLVRRRGQEARLRCSPMKGHSHVYWYRQLPEEGLKFMVYLQKENIIDESGMPKERFSAEFPKEGPSILRIQQVVRGDSAAYFCASSPQDRTYSYEQYFGPGTRLTVT.

This sequence joins TRBV6-6 and TRBJ1-1, with 7 bases fitting TRBD1. After removal of 4 bases from V and 6 bases from J, the junction contained 5 bases not matched to a gene. CDR1 and CDR2 (germline): MNHNY, SVGAGI (reference sequence). The CDR3 runs 13 residues. This CDR3 is CASSLTGTSEAFF. The CDR3 coding sequence is TGTGCCAGCAGTTTGACAGGGACCTCTGAAGCTTTCTTT.

The rearrangement uses TRBV2 and TRBJ1-2; no clear D gene. The CDR3 has 13 residues. Germline CDR1 is SNHLY and CDR2 is FYNNEI. The germline V and J ends were trimmed by 3 bases and 2 bases, with 7 bases remaining between them. The CDR3 nucleotides read TGTGCCAGCAGTGATGGAAGAAACTATGGCTACACCTTC. This codes for CASSDGRNYGYTF.

The rearrangement uses TRBV20-1 and TRBJ1-1; D is possibly TRBD1 (5 bases). This CDR3 contains 14 residues. V shed 5 bases and J shed 10 bases, with 23 bases lying between them. Germline V gene data show CDR1 as DFQATT and CDR2 as SNEGSKA (reference sequence). CDR3 sequence (DNA): TGCAGTGCTCGGGACGAATCCTATGGCTTGGTAGCTTTCTTT. It translates to CSARDESYGLVAFF.

Of note for this clonotype: A read error may produce the germline difference seen at one junction end. The genes are TRBV7-8 and TRBJ1-1; 9 bases map to TRBD1. Germline CDR1 SGHVS, CDR2 FQNEAQ. The CDR3 totals 18 residues. The DNA of the CDR3 is TGTGCCAGCAGCTTAGTCTCCGGGACAGGGCTACTGAACACTGAAGTTTTCTTT. Encoded protein: CASSLVSGTGLLNTEVFF.

The sample holds one count of this clonotype. This chain joins TRBV12-3 or TRBV12-4 and TRBJ2-7; TRBD2 matches 13 bases. Trimming cost V 5 bases and J 1 base; bases outside gene matches: 2. The CDR3 spans 15 residues. The CDR3 coding sequence is TGTGCCAGCAGTCGGACTAGCGGGAGTTCCTACGAGCAGTACTTC. Translation: CASSRTSGSSYEQYF.

The V gene is TRBV5-4, the J gene TRBJ2-1; 11 positions agree with TRBD1. The CDR3 covers 14 residues. From germline, CDR1 is SGHNT and CDR2 YYREEE (reference sequence). J was trimmed by 8 bases and V by 10 bases; bases with no gene match: 11. CDR3 amino acids: CAVKRTGGEDEQFF. The CDR3 nucleotides read TGTGCCGTGAAGAGGACAGGGGGCGAGGATGAGCAGTTCTTC.

The CDR3 sequence is CASSWTGWNEQFF. CDR3 DNA sequence: TGTGCCAGCAGTTGGACAGGGTGGAATGAGCAGTTCTTC. The chain combines TRBV28 with TRBJ2-1; 8 nucleotides agree with TRBD1. CDR1 is MDHEN and CDR2 is SYDVKM in the germline V gene. Germline trimming cut 4 bases from V and 7 bases from J; bases unmatched to any gene: 3. This CDR3 comprises 13 residues.

The genes are TRBV27 and TRBJ2-7; 8 bases are shared with TRBD1. Per the germline V gene, CDR1 is MNHEY and CDR2 is SMNVEV (reference sequence). V was clipped by 3 bases and J by 3 bases; unmatched bases: 4. The CDR3 is 14 residues long. The CDR3 region is CASSLTGVHYEQYF. The CDR3 nucleotides are TGTGCCAGCAGTTTGACAGGGGTGCACTACGAGCAGTACTTC.

The chain has TRBV7-9 and TRBJ2-2; the D gene is possibly TRBD2 (6 bases). This CDR3 is 14 amino acids long. V was pared by 5 bases and J by 4 bases, with 11 bases between. Germline CDR1 reads SEHNR; CDR2 reads FQNEAQ (reference sequence). The DNA of the CDR3 is TGTGCCAGCAGCCCCGGGAGAACCACCGGGGAGCTGTTTTTT. Translated, it gives CASSPGRTTGELFF.

This clonotype was detected only once. The chain employs TRBV7-2 and TRBJ2-3; 10 positions match TRBD2. The V gene end was trimmed by 4 bases and the J gene end by 2 bases; junction bases not matched to a gene: 6. Per germline, CDR1 SGHTA and CDR2 FQGNSA. This CDR3 is 16 amino acids long. Here the CDR3 DNA reads TGTGCCAGCAGCTGGCTAGCGGGGGCTCCCACAGATACGCAGTATTTT. Translation gives CASSWLAGAPTDTQYF.

The V call is TRBV3-1, the J call TRBJ2-7; possibly TRBD1 or TRBD2 for D (6 bases each). V dropped 5 bases and J dropped 2 bases, with 16 bases sitting between them. Germline assignment: CDR1 LGHDT and CDR2 YNNKEL (reference sequence). This CDR3 has 15 amino acids. The DNA for the CDR3 is TGTGCCAGCAGCTATTTCGACAGGACTACCTACGAGCAGTACTTC. It encodes CASSYFDRTTYEQYF.